This entry features one TCR beta chain sequence. The sort gate was single viable CD3+CD4+CD8-CD45RO+ cells for memory CD4+ T cells. V gave up 2 bases and J gave up 5 bases, with 15 bases separating them. CDR1 and CDR2 (germline): KGHSH, LQKENI. The length of the CDR3 is 16 residues. Assay used: immunoSEQ multiplex PCR; TCRdb lists only in-frame clones, some missing. The sample gives approximately 74,000 clones, 70% to 80% of which show up once; about 4.3% is in the top ten. This sample stems from a study of memory CD4+ T cells and cytomegalovirus serostatus. The chain has TRBV18 and TRBJ1-4; D is perhaps TRBD1 (6 bases). This TCR came from an adult in good health and CMV-seropositive. The specimen sequenced was memory CD4+ T cells from blood. The CDR3 bases are TGTGCCAGCTCACCATGGAGAGGGGGGACAAATGAAAAACTGTTTTTT. It codes for CASSPWRGGTNEKLFF.